This entry lists 14 T cell receptor beta chains sequenced from one sample in a study of T cell responses to AZD1222 COVID-19 vaccine. TCRdb keeps only in-frame clones here, not all; method: immunoSEQ multiplex PCR. The sample includes about 200,000 clones, roughly 90% of them seen just once. The sample consisted of peripheral blood, taken 28 days after the second AZD1222 dose. Receptors originate from an adult who received the AZD1222 COVID-19 vaccine.

The chain has TRBV4-2 and TRBJ2-2; D might be TRBD2 (5 bases). Trimming removed 6 bases at V and 6 bases at J, with 11 bases between. Per germline, CDR1 LGHNA and CDR2 YNFKEQ. This CDR3 has 13 amino acids. CDR3 DNA: TGTGCCAGCAGGGCGGCGGGTTCCGGGGAGCTGTTTTTT. Translated: CASRAAGSGELFF.

The J gene is TRBJ2-4, the V gene TRBV6-5, with D perhaps given as TRBD1 or TRBD2 (6 bases each). Between the trimmed V and J ends, which lost 4 bases and 9 bases, there was a span of 13 bases. This CDR3 is built from 13 residues. The germline V gene encodes CDR1 MNHEY and CDR2 SVGAGI. CDR3 protein: CASSSSRGGIQYF. The CDR3 nucleotides read TGTGCCAGCAGTTCGTCCAGGGGAGGCATTCAGTACTTC.

The CDR3 here is CASSLGMNTEAFF. CDR3 DNA sequence: TGTGCCAGCTCACTAGGGATGAACACTGAAGCTTTCTTT. The chain couples TRBV18 to TRBJ1-1; D not resolved. Per the germline V gene, CDR1 is KGHSH and CDR2 is LQKENI. Trimming shortened V by 4 bases and J by 0 bases, and 6 bases separated the two germline ends. The CDR3 spans 13 residues.

V gene TRBV28 combines with J gene TRBJ1-3; unclear D gene. Germline-derived CDR1 and CDR2 are MDHEN and SYDVKM. With 3 bases removed from V and 4 bases from J, the gap between germline ends came to 13 bases. There are 15 residues in the CDR3. The CDR3 protein is CASSFGQTLGNTIYF. The CDR3 DNA follows: TGTGCCAGCAGTTTTGGGCAGACGCTCGGAAACACCATATATTTT. The whole variable domain, filled in from reference TRBV28 and TRBJ1-3, reads DVKVTQSSRYLVKRTGEKVFLECVQDMDHENMFWYRQDPGLGLRLIYFSYDVKMKEKGDIPEGYSVSREKKERFSLILESASTNQTSMYLCASSFGQTLGNTIYFGEGSWLTVV.

This sequence joins TRBV2 and TRBJ2-5, with D possibly matching TRBD1 (6 bases). The germline V gene encodes CDR1 SNHLY and CDR2 FYNNEI. The V gene lost 8 bases and the J gene lost 3 bases, with 10 bases spanning the gap. The CDR3 runs to 12 residues. CDR3 in amino acids: CASEGDEETQYF. CDR3 bases: TGTGCCAGCGAGGGGGATGAAGAGACCCAGTACTTC.

The J gene is TRBJ1-5, the V gene TRBV14; no clear D. The CDR3 is 15 residues long. V lost 1 base, J lost 1 base, and 8 bases lay in between. Germline V gene sequence: CDR1 SGHDN, CDR2 FVKESK. The CDR3 bases are TGTGCCAGCAGCCAAGTAACTGGGAGCAATCAGCCCCAGCATTTT. Amino acid sequence: CASSQVTGSNQPQHF. Full variable domain (remainder filled in from reference TRBV14 and TRBJ1-5): EAGVTQFPSHSVIEKGQTVTLRCDPISGHDNLYWYRRVMGKEIKFLLHFVKESKQDESGMPNNRFLAERTGGTYSTLKVQPAELEDSGVYFCASSQVTGSNQPQHFGDGTRLSIL.

The chain couples TRBV7-2 to TRBJ2-7; D is unresolved. Trimming shortened V by 6 bases and J by 2 bases, and 11 bases separated the two germline ends. The CDR3 has 13 residues. CDR1 and CDR2 (germline): SGHTA, FQGNSA. CDR3 loop: CASSWTGPYEQYF. CDR3 nucleotide sequence: TGTGCCAGCAGTTGGACGGGTCCCTACGAGCAGTACTTC.

This rearrangement joins TRBV9 to TRBJ2-1, with D perhaps matching TRBD1 (6 bases). Trimming pared 0 bases from V and 7 bases from J, leaving 17 bases between. The CDR3 covers 16 residues. The germline V gene has CDR1 SGDLS and CDR2 YYNGEE. This CDR3 is CASSVDLRAQGNEQFF. Here the CDR3 DNA reads TGTGCCAGCAGCGTAGACCTCAGGGCCCAGGGGAATGAGCAGTTCTTC. Full variable domain (remainder filled in from reference TRBV9 and TRBJ2-1): DSGVTQTPKHLITATGQRVTLRCSPRSGDLSVYWYQQSLDQGLQFLIQYYNGEERAKGNILERFSAQQFPDLHSELNLSSLELGDSALYFCASSVDLRAQGNEQFFGPGTRLTVL.

The chain recombines TRBV6-1 with TRBJ2-2; 9 bases are shared with TRBD2. Looked up from germline, CDR1 is MNHNS and CDR2 is SASEGT. V lost 3 bases to trimming and J lost 9 bases; unmatched junction nucleotides: 5. The CDR3 is 14 amino acids. The CDR3: CASSDGLAGRELFF. Written as DNA, the CDR3 is TGTGCCAGCAGTGACGGTCTAGCGGGAAGGGAGCTGTTTTTT.

The chain is built from TRBV4-1 and TRBJ2-6; D is unclear. Trimming shortened V by 4 bases and J by 0 bases, and 7 bases separated the two germline ends. Germline V lookup: CDR1 MGHRA, CDR2 YSYEKL. CDR3 length: 15 amino acids. The chain's CDR3 is CASSRRDSGANVLTF. CDR3 DNA sequence: TGCGCCAGCAGCCGTCGTGACTCTGGGGCCAACGTCCTGACTTTC.

This clone is a singleton in its sample. The J gene is TRBJ1-2, the V gene TRBV18, with 10 nucleotides matching TRBD1. Looked up from germline, CDR1 is KGHSH and CDR2 is LQKENI. The CDR3 spans 16 residues. V lost 3 bases to trimming and J lost 3 bases; unmatched junction nucleotides: 7. The CDR3 protein is CASSPRDRGSDYGYTF. Written as DNA, the CDR3 is TGTGCCAGCTCACCCCGGGACAGGGGTAGTGACTATGGCTACACCTTC.

This sequence joins TRBV19 and TRBJ1-5; D remains unclear. V lost 7 bases, J lost 1 base, and 5 bases lay in between. The CDR3 has 12 residues. Germline V gene lookup returns CDR1 LNHDA and CDR2 SQIVND (reference sequence). CDR3 sequence reads: CASTGSNQPQHF. Here the CDR3 DNA reads TGTGCCAGTACTGGCAGCAATCAGCCCCAGCATTTT. The complete variable domain, with remaining parts taken from reference TRBV19 and TRBJ1-5, reads DGGITQSPKYLFRKEGQNVTLSCEQNLNHDAMYWYRQDPGQGLRLIYYSQIVNDFQKGDIAEGYSVSREKKESFPLTVTSAQKNPTAFYLCASTGSNQPQHFGDGTRLSIL.

The chain couples TRBV11-2 to TRBJ2-7; D remains ambiguous. Germline assignment: CDR1 SGHAT and CDR2 FQNNGV. CDR3 size: 15 residues. V was cut by 6 bases and J by 2 bases, with 17 bases left in between. The CDR3 DNA reads as TGTGCCAGCAGGGCCATTGTAGGGTATCCCTACGAGCAGTACTTC. Translated: CASRAIVGYPYEQYF.

The table lists this clone with a count of one. In nucleotides, the CDR3 is TGTGCCAGCAGCTCTCAAGGGGGGGCTGGGGCCAACGTCCTGACTTTC. This codes for CASSSQGGAGANVLTF. V gene TRBV11-1 combines with J gene TRBJ2-6, with a possible D match to TRBD2 (7 bases). V lost 4 bases, J lost 2 bases, and 12 bases lay in between. CDR1 is SGHAT, CDR2 FQDESV, per germline (reference sequence). This CDR3 has 16 residues.